The 19 T cell receptor beta chains below all came from one sample that was sequenced in a study of blood T cell repertoires in COVID-19. Data came from immunoSEQ multiplex PCR; TCRdb stores just in-frame clones and leaves some out. The sample includes under 60,000 clones, 82% of them seen just once. The sample consisted of peripheral blood. Receptors were obtained from a man aged 40-49 years with acute or convalescent COVID-19.

Only one count was recorded for this clone. The chain combines TRBV29-1 with TRBJ2-5; 7 bases map to TRBD2. Looked up from germline, CDR1 is SQVTM and CDR2 is ANQGSEA. The CDR3 runs 12 residues. The ends lost 6 bases at V and 2 bases at J; junction bases unmatched: 3. CDR3 nucleotides: TGCAGCGTAAGAGCGGGGCAAGAGACCCAGTACTTC. It codes for CSVRAGQETQYF.

The chain has TRBV29-1 and TRBJ2-5, with D tentatively TRBD1 (5 bases). V dropped 2 bases and J dropped 4 bases, with 14 bases sitting between them. Germline-derived CDR1 and CDR2 are SQVTM and ANQGSEA. The CDR3 is made up of 14 amino acids. The CDR3 bases are TGCAGCGTTGAACGGCAGGGTCGGGCAGAGACCCAGTACTTC. This codes for CSVERQGRAETQYF.

This clone was counted between two and nine times. The chain recombines TRBV6-5 with TRBJ2-7; D is unclear. V lost 4 bases and J lost 3, with 7 bases in between. There are 12 residues in the CDR3. Germline lookup yields CDR1 MNHEY and CDR2 SVGAGI. CDR3: CASSSLNYEQYF. CDR3 nucleotides: TGTGCCAGCAGTTCCCTTAACTACGAGCAGTACTTC.

The rearrangement joins TRBV27 to TRBJ1-5, with D maybe TRBD1 (6 bases). Trimming cost V 5 bases and J 4 bases, with 12 bases left between them. The CDR3 spans 14 residues. Germline lookup yields CDR1 MNHEY and CDR2 SMNVEV (reference sequence). The CDR3 spells CASSPGVSNQPQHF. CDR3 coding DNA: TGTGCCAGCAGTCCAGGGGTGAGTAATCAGCCCCAGCATTTT.

The V and J genes are TRBV27 and TRBJ2-7; D gene uncertain. The CDR3 loop spans 12 amino acids. The ends were cut back, 8 bases at V and 0 bases at J, with 8 bases in the middle. Germline loops: CDR1 MNHEY, CDR2 SMNVEV (reference sequence). The CDR3 sequence: CASASGSYEQYF. In nucleotides, the CDR3 is TGTGCCAGCGCCTCGGGCTCCTACGAGCAGTACTTC.

This clone was detected only a few times. The genes are TRBV10-2 and TRBJ2-7, with TRBD2 as a possible D gene (7 bases). The ends were cut back, 7 bases at V and 7 bases at J, with 20 bases in the middle. This CDR3 comprises 14 residues. From germline, CDR1 is WSHSY and CDR2 SAAADI. The CDR3 DNA sequence: TGCGCCAGCAACATCGGAGTAGGGAGGGGGGAGCAGTACTTC. Translation: CASNIGVGRGEQYF.

The J gene is TRBJ1-1, the V gene TRBV4-1; D possibly corresponds to TRBD1 (6 bases). The CDR3 totals 15 residues. Trimming removed 4 bases from V and 1 base from J, with 13 bases in between. Germline V gives CDR1 MGHRA, CDR2 YSYEKL. The CDR3 sequence is CASSLGDRPNTEAFF. The CDR3 nucleotides are TGCGCCAGCAGCCTAGGCGACAGGCCGAACACTGAAGCTTTCTTT.

The chain combines TRBV6-2 or TRBV6-3 with TRBJ2-1; 11 nucleotides agree with TRBD2. Unmatched junction bases numbered 6, after V lost 5 bases and J lost 9 bases. The CDR3 consists of 14 residues. The germline CDR1 and CDR2 sequences are MNHEY and SVGEGT. In DNA form, the CDR3 reads TGTGCCAGCAGTCGTAGCGGGGGGGGGATTGAGCAGTTCTTC. Protein sequence: CASSRSGGGIEQFF.

The chain joins TRBV28 to TRBJ2-7; TRBD1 agrees at 9 bases. CDR3 length: 15 residues. Germline lookup yields CDR1 MDHEN and CDR2 SYDVKM. The V and J ends lost 7 bases and 1 base, in that order; junction bases with no gene match: 8. The CDR3 DNA is TGTGCCAGCAAGTTAACAGGGGGCGTATCCTACGAGCAGTACTTC. Encoded protein: CASKLTGGVSYEQYF.

The chain carries TRBV12-3 or TRBV12-4 and TRBJ1-1; D uncertain. The CDR3 is made up of 13 amino acids. The V gene lost 6 bases and the J gene lost 8 bases, with 16 bases spanning the gap. CDR3 DNA: TGTGCCAGCAGACCGGAATGGGCCAACGAAGCTTTCTTT. It translates to CASRPEWANEAFF.

The rearrangement uses TRBV30 and TRBJ1-3; D might be TRBD1 (6 bases). The germline V gene encodes CDR1 GTSNPN and CDR2 SVGIG (reference sequence). CDR3 length: 15 residues. Deletions cut 2 bases from V and 0 bases from J, with 11 bases between. The chain's CDR3 is CAWSPGQSSGNTIYF. The CDR3 DNA sequence: TGTGCCTGGAGTCCAGGACAGAGCTCTGGAAACACCATATATTTT.

The gene calls are TRBV2 and TRBJ2-3, with TRBD1 matching over 7 bases. Losses at the gene ends were 6 bases for V and 13 bases for J; bases not matched to a gene: 10. The CDR3 loop spans 12 amino acids. Germline V CDR1 and CDR2: SNHLY, FYNNEI. Here the CDR3 reads CASRFTGAHEYF. CDR3 coding DNA: TGTGCCAGCAGATTCACAGGGGCTCATGAGTATTTT.

The chain carries TRBV5-1 and TRBJ2-3; D is ambiguous. V lost 0 bases and J 7 bases, leaving 6 bases between the germline ends. The CDR3 covers 12 residues. The V gene's germline CDR1 is SGHRS and CDR2 YFSETQ. Here the CDR3 reads CASSLVQNTQYF. CDR3 sequence (DNA): TGCGCCAGCAGCTTGGTACAAAATACGCAGTATTTT. Full variable domain (rest looked up from reference TRBV5-1 and TRBJ2-3): KAGVTQTPRYLIKTRGQQVTLSCSPISGHRSVSWYQQTPGQGLQFLFEYFSETQRNKGNFPGRFSGRQFSNSRSEMNVSTLELGDSALYLCASSLVQNTQYFGPGTRLTVL.

The chain employs TRBV2 and TRBJ2-3, with 14 nucleotides matching TRBD2. The ends lost 5 bases at V and 8 bases at J; junction bases unmatched: 6. This CDR3 is built from 15 residues. Per the germline V gene, CDR1 is SNHLY and CDR2 is FYNNEI. The CDR3 DNA follows: TGTGCCAGCAGTTCGACTAGCGGGGGGGCGGCTACGCAGTATTTT. Its translation: CASSSTSGGAATQYF. The full variable domain, with the rest looked up from reference TRBV2 and TRBJ2-3, is EPEVTQTPSHQVTQMGQEVILRCVPISNHLYFYWYRQILGQKVEFLVSFYNNEISEKSEIFDDQFSVERPDGSNFTLKIRSTKLEDSAMYFCASSSTSGGAATQYFGPGTRLTVL.

This chain connects TRBV29-1 to TRBJ1-2; D possibly corresponds to TRBD1 (5 bases). The ends were cut back, 7 bases at V and 3 bases at J, with 15 bases in the middle. The CDR3 has 13 residues. Germline-derived CDR1 and CDR2 are SQVTM and ANQGSEA. CDR3 sequence (DNA): TGCAGCGCTTATTGGGGGGTCGACTATGGCTACACCTTC. Protein: CSAYWGVDYGYTF.

The CDR3 DNA is TGTGCCAGCACGGCTAGCGGGGTCTCCTACGAGCAGTACTTC. Translated: CASTASGVSYEQYF. The chain carries TRBV6-5 and TRBJ2-7; 9 positions agree with TRBD2. Germline V CDR1 and CDR2: MNHEY, SVGAGI. The CDR3 covers 14 residues. Trimming removed 7 bases from V and 0 bases from J; junction bases left unmatched: 4.

The chain is built from TRBV4-3 and TRBJ1-1; the D gene is possibly TRBD1 (5 bases). The CDR3 length is 14 residues. CDR1 and CDR2 (germline): LGHNA, YSLEER. The V and J ends lost 0 bases and 4 bases respectively, with 9 bases between them. The CDR3: CASSQDSGRTEAFF. The CDR3 DNA reads TGCGCCAGCAGCCAAGATTCAGGGCGCACTGAAGCTTTCTTT.

J is TRBJ2-7 and V is TRBV6-5, with 8 bases identical to TRBD1. The V gene's germline CDR1 is MNHEY and CDR2 SVGAGI. J lost 4 bases, V lost 0 bases, and 2 bases had no gene match. The CDR3 covers 14 residues. The CDR3 loop is CASSYSRGLYEQYF. The CDR3 coding sequence is TGTGCCAGCAGTTACTCCAGGGGGCTGTACGAGCAGTACTTC.

The V call is TRBV5-1, the J call TRBJ2-5; maybe TRBD1 (6 bases). Germline V gene lookup returns CDR1 SGHRS and CDR2 YFSETQ. V was cut by 0 bases and J by 4 bases, with 10 bases left in between. CDR3 length equals 14 residues. CDR3 protein: CASSLDRVGETQYF. The CDR3, as DNA: TGCGCCAGCAGCTTGGACAGGGTTGGAGAGACCCAGTACTTC.